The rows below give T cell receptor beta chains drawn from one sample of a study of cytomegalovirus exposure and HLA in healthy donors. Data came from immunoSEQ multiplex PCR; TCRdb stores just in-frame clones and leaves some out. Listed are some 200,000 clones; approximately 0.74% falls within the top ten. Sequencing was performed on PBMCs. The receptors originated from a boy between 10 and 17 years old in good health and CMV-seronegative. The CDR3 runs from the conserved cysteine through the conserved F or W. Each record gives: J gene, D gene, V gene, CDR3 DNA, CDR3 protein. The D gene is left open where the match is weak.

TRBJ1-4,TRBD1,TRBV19,TGTGCCAGTACGGGGGACAGGCCTAATGAAAAACTGTTTTTT,CASTGDRPNEKLFF
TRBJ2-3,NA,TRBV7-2,TGTGCCAGCATGCAGGGTGGCACAGATACGCAGTATTTT,CASMQGGTDTQYF
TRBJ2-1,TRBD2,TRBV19,TGTGCCAGTAGTATGGGGACTAGCGGGGGGAGACCCTACAATGAGCAGTTCTTC,CASSMGTSGGRPYNEQFF
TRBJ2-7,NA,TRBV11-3,TGTGCCAGCAGCCTAGGTGGGAGCTCCTACGAGCAGTACTTC,CASSLGGSSYEQYF
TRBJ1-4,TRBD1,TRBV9,TGTGCCAGCAGCCCCCGGACAGGGGGTGAAAAACTGTTTTTT,CASSPRTGGEKLFF
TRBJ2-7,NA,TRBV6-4,TGTGCCAGCAGCGGTGGGATCCTAGGGGTTGCCTCCTACGAGCAGTACTTC,CASSGGILGVASYEQYF
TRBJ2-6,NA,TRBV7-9,TGTGCCAGCAGCTCCCCGACTGGATATTGGGGGGCCAACGTCCTGACTTTC,CASSSPTGYWGANVLTF
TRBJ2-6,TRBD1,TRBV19,TGTGCCAGTAGAAAAGACAGGGGGCGAGATGGGGCCAACGTCCTGACTTTC,CASRKDRGRDGANVLTF
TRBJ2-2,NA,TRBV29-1,TGCAGCGTTTCAGTTCTCAGTTCCACGAACACCGGGGAGCTGTTTTTT,CSVSVLSSTNTGELFF
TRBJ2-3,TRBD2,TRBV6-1,TGTGCCAGCAGCTTGGAGGGAGGGGATACGCAGTATTTT,CASSLEGGDTQYF
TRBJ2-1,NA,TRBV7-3,TGTGCCAGCAGTCAAAACCCAGCGGCTTACAATGAGCAGTTCTTC,CASSQNPAAYNEQFF
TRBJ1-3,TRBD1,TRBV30,TGTGCCTTAGACAGGGGGACGACTGGAAACACCATATATTTT,CALDRGTTGNTIYF
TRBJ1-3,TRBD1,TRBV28,TGTGCCAGCAGTTTTGGGACAGGGGCGGTTTCCGGAAACACCATATATTTT,CASSFGTGAVSGNTIYF
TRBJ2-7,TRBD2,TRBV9,TGTGCCAGCAGCCGGGGGGTAGGAGCCTACGAGCAGTACTTC,CASSRGVGAYEQYF
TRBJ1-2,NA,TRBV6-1,TGTGCCAGCACAGGCTCCTACAAGGATGGGTATGGCTACACCTTC,CASTGSYKDGYGYTF
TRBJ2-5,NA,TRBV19,TGTGCCAGTAGTATGAGGCCGGATAAAGAGACCCAGTACTTC,CASSMRPDKETQYF
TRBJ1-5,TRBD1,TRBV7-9,TGTGCCAGCAGCTTAAACGGACAGGCACTCCAGCCCCAGCATTTT,CASSLNGQALQPQHF
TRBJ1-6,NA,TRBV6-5,TGTGCCAGCAGTTACTCGCAGGGATGGTCACCCCTCCACTTT,CASSYSQGWSPLHF
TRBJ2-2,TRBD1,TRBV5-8,TGTGCCAGCTCCCTCAAGGGACAGGGGGCTATCGGGGAGCTGTTTTTT,CASSLKGQGAIGELFF
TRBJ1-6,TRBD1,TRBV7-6,TGTGCCAGCAGCTTAGAGGTGCTCCAGGGGGCCCTCCACTTT,CASSLEVLQGALHF
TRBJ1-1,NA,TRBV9,TGTGCCAGCAGCGCGAACCCAGGGAAGGCTGAAGCTTTCTTT,CASSANPGKAEAFF
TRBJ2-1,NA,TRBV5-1,TGCGCCAGCAGGTCTGTTAGGAGCAATGAGCAGTTCTTC,CASRSVRSNEQFF
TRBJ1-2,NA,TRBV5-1,TGCGCCAGCAGCTTTTTATCCTTAAACTATGGCTACACCTTC,CASSFLSLNYGYTF
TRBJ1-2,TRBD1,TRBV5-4,TGTGCCAGCAGCTTCAGGGACAGGGCTGGCTACACCTTC,CASSFRDRAGYTF
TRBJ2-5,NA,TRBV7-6,TGTGCCAGCAGCTTAAGCGCTAGCGCCCCAAGCCTGTACTTC,CASSLSASAPSLYF